This TCR beta chain is from a study of Ad26.COV2.S vaccination and SARS-CoV-2 variants. Study observations and caveats: The study found higher spike-specific TCR breadth in vaccine than placebo recipients. Vaccinated and placebo-treated recipients had similar non-spike TCR breadth. Overall T cell responses may have been underestimated by the analyses of TCR breadth and depth. The authors reported substantial breadth in spike-specific CD8+ and CD4+ T cell responses after vaccination.

Trimming stripped 3 bases from V and 7 bases from J, with 5 bases between. CDR3 length: 11 residues. CDR1 and CDR2 from the germline V gene are SGDLS and YYNGEE. With regard to this clone: The antigen remains undetermined.

Libraries were prepared by immunoSEQ multiplex PCR; TCRdb keeps only in-frame clonotypes and omits some of them. The data show hundreds of thousands of clones, with about 91% seen just once and 3.9% held by the top ten. J is TRBJ2-1 and V is TRBV9; D ambiguous. The source of this sequence is a human donor who had recovered from COVID-19. The input for sequencing was peripheral blood, taken after recovery from COVID-19. CDR3 in DNA: TGTGCCAGCAGCGACGCGAATGAGCAGTTCTTC. Protein: CASSDANEQFF.